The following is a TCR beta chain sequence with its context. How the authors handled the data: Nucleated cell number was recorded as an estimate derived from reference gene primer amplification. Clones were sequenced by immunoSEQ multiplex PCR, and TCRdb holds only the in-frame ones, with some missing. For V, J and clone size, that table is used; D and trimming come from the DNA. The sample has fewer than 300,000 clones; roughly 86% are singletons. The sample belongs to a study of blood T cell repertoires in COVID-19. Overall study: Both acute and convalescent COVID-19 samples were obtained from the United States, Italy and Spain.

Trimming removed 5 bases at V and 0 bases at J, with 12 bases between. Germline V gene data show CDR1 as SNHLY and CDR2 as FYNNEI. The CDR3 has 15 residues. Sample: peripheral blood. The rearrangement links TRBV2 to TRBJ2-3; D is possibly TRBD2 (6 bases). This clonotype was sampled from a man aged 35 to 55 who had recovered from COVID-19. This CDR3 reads CASSLTGLSTDTQYF. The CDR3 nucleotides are TGTGCCAGCAGTTTGACGGGACTTAGCACAGATACGCAGTATTTT.